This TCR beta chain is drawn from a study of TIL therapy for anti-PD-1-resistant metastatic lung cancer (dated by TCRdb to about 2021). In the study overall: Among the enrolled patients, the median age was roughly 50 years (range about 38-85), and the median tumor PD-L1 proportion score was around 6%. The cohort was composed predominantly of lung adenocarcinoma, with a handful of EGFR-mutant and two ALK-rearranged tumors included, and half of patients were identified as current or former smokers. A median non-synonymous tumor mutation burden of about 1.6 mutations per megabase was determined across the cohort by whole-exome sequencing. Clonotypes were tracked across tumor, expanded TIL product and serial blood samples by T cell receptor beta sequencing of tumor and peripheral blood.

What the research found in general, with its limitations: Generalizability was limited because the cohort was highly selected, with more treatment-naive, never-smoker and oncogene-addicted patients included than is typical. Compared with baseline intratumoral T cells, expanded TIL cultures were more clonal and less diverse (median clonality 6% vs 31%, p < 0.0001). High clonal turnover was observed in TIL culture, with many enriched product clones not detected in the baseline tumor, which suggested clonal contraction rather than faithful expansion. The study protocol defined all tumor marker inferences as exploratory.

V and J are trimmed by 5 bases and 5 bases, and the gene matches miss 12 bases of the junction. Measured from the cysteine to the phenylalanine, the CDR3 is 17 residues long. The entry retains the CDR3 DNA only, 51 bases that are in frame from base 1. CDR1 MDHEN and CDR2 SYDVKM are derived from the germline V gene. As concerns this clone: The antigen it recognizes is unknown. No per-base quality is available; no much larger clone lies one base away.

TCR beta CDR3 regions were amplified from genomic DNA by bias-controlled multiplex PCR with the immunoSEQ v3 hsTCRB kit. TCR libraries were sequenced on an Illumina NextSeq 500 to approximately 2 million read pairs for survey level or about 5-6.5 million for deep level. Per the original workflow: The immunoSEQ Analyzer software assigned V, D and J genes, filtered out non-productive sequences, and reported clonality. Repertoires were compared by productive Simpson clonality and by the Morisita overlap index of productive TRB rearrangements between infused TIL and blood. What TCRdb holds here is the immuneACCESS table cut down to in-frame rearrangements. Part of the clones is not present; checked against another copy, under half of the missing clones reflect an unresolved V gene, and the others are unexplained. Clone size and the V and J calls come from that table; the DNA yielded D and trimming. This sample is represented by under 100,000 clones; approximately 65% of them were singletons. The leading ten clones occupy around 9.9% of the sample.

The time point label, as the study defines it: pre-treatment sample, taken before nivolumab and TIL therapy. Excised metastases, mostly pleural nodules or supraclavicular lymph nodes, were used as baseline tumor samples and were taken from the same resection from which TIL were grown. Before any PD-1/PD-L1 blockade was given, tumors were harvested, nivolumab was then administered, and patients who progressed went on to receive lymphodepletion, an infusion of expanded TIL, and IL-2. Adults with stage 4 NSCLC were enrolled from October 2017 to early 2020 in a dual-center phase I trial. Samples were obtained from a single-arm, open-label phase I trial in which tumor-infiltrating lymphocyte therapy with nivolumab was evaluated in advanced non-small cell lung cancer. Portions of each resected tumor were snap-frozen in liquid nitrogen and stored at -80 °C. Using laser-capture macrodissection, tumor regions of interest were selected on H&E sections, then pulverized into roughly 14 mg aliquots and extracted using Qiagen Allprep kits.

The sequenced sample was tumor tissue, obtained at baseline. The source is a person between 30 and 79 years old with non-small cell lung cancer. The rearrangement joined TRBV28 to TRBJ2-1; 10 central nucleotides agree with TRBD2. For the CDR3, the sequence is CASSLPPGLAVNNEQFF. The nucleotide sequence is TGTGCCAGCAGTCTCCCCCCCGGACTAGCGGTCAACAATGAGCAGTTCTTC. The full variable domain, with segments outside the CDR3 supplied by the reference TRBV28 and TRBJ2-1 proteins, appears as DVKVTQSSRYLVKRTGEKVFLECVQDMDHENMFWYRQDPGLGLRLIYFSYDVKMKEKGDIPEGYSVSREKKERFSLILESASTNQTSMYLCASSLPPGLAVNNEQFFGPGTRLTVL.